The clone carrying this T cell receptor (beta chain) was detected a few times. The data derive from a study of blood T cell repertoires in COVID-19. On the study more broadly: Samples of COVID-19 (acute and convalescent) were obtained from the United States, Italy and Spain. T cells, B-cell-depleted T cells, or PBMCs supplied cDNA or gDNA.

The CDR3 is 15 amino acids. Germline CDR1 is SGHTA and CDR2 is FQGNSA. V was cut by 0 bases and J by 8 bases, with 13 bases left in between. Per the original methods: For nucleated cells, counts were estimated from reference gene primer amplification. Sequencing was performed with immunoSEQ multiplex PCR; in TCRdb, only in-frame clones are kept and a portion is missing. Clone size and the V and J calls come from that table; the DNA yielded D and trimming. The sample carries 90,000 or so clones, 75% to 90% recorded once. The chain joins TRBV7-2 to TRBJ2-2; D may be TRBD2 (5 bases). This receptor was taken from a woman of 80 years or more with active COVID-19. The sequenced material came from peripheral blood. The CDR3 here is CASSLALGVLGELFF. The CDR3 DNA reads as TGTGCCAGCAGCTTAGCACTAGGAGTCTTAGGGGAGCTGTTTTTT. Drawing the rest from reference TRBV7-2 and TRBJ2-2, the complete variable domain is GAGVSQSPSNKVTEKGKDVELRCDPISGHTALYWYRQSLGQGLEFLIYFQGNSAPDKSGLPSDRFSAERTGGSVSTLTIQRTQQEDSAVYLCASSLALGVLGELFFGEGSRLTVL.